This TCR beta chain is from a study of breast tumors, draining lymph nodes, adjacent tissues. Study-wide findings and caveats: Luminal-like breast cancer showed significantly greater tumor-nontumor repertoire similarity than basal-like breast cancer did. Tumor T cell lymph node origin was a supported hypothesis, not proven. Most tumor T cells seemingly derive from lymph node, then expand in tumor.

Trimming stripped 0 bases from V and 0 bases from J, with 12 bases between. This CDR3 is built from 16 residues. The germline V gene has CDR1 DFQATT and CDR2 SNEGSKA (reference sequence). TCRdb reprocessed the multiplex PCR reads with MiXCR, giving one entry per CDR3 protein. Of about 22,000 distinct CDR3 sequences in the sample, about 54% are singletons; the top ten hold approximately 14%. This clonotype was seen at least ten times. Its cognate antigen is unknown. The J gene is TRBJ2-1, the V gene TRBV20-1; D remains ambiguous. The sequenced sample was breast tumor tissue. The TCR was taken from a female donor with breast cancer. Some clones in this sample may be carry-over from other donors' samples. The CDR3 region is CSARDRARSSYNEQFF. CDR3 sequence (DNA): TGCAGTGCTAGAGATCGGGCCCGAAGCTCCTACAATGAGCAGTTCTTC.